The clone carrying this TCR beta chain came up once. What it recognizes is unknown. Sequencing targeted TCR beta in T cells from blood (CD8+ and CD4+). This record belongs to a study of CD8 T cells in Susac syndrome. Random hexamers were used to reverse transcribe the RNA input (about 0.45 to 1 ug). The immunoSEQ assay covered 54 Vbeta and 13 Jbeta segments for CDR3. TCRdb independently ran MiXCR on the immunoSEQ multiplex PCR reads; one entry per CDR3 protein. The sample holds some 110,000 distinct CDR3 sequences, about 92% seen once. V was clipped by 2 bases and J by 6 bases; unmatched bases: 2. Germline V gene data show CDR1 as MDHEN and CDR2 as SYDVKM. The length of the CDR3 is 13 residues. General study findings and limits: An acknowledgment was made by the study that its TCR sequencing and HLA analysis involved relatively few individuals.

Sequenced input: CD4+ T cells from PBMCs. V is TRBV28 and J is TRBJ2-7; 9 bases map to TRBD2. This receptor was taken from a human donor with multiple sclerosis. DNA for the CDR3: TGTGCCAGCAGTTTAGCGGGGGGGCGCGAGCAGTACTTC. It codes for CASSLAGGREQYF.